A selection of T cell receptor beta chains follows, all from one sample in a study of molecular identifiers for immune sequencing clone quantification. TCRdb recomputed calls from the PCR reads with MiXCR, one row per CDR3 protein. Of about 500,000 distinct CDR3 sequences in the sample, under 30% are singletons; the top ten hold under 0.8%. Sample: naive CD8+ T cells from blood, with Jurkat cell RNA spiked in. The receptors derive from a human donor in good health. Some libraries in this study had Jurkat cell RNA spiked in. The CDR3 runs from the conserved cysteine through the conserved F or W. The D gene is left open where the match is weak. Expanded clones get a size class; other rows say once, few or many, or leave the size out.

d_gene: NA
abundance: NA
j_gene: TRBJ2-2
v_gene: TRBV4-3
CDR3nt: TGCGCCAGCCGCCAGGGTACCGGGCCCGGGGAGCTGTTTTTT
CDR3aa: CASRQGTGPGELFF

d_gene: NA
abundance: NA
j_gene: TRBJ2-1
v_gene: TRBV14
CDR3nt: TGTGCCAGCAGCCAAGATAAAAGCTCCTACAATGAGCAGCTCTTC
CDR3aa: CASSQDKSSYNEQLF

d_gene: NA
abundance: many
j_gene: TRBJ2-2
v_gene: TRBV7-9
CDR3nt: TGTGCCAGCAGCTCGACGGGGCGATACACCGGGGAGCTGTTTTTT
CDR3aa: CASSSTGRYTGELFF

d_gene: TRBD2
abundance: few
j_gene: TRBJ2-5
v_gene: TRBV27
CDR3nt: TGTGCCAGCAGCCCTCCGGGACTACCCGTTCTTGCGACCCAGTACTTC
CDR3aa: CASSPPGLPVLATQYF

d_gene: TRBD1
abundance: NA
j_gene: TRBJ2-1
v_gene: TRBV20-1
CDR3nt: TGCAGTGCCGAGGACAGGATTCTAATGGGGCACAATGAGCAGTTCTTC
CDR3aa: CSAEDRILMGHNEQFF

d_gene: TRBD2
abundance: NA
j_gene: TRBJ2-7
v_gene: TRBV28
CDR3nt: TGTGCCAGCAGTTTAAGTGTAGCGGGAGGAGTCCACGAGCAGTACTTC
CDR3aa: CASSLSVAGGVHEQYF

d_gene: NA
abundance: NA
j_gene: TRBJ2-1
v_gene: TRBV6-2/TRBV6-3
CDR3nt: TGTGCCAGCAGTTACCGGACCTCCGGAGCCTACAATGAGCAGTTCTTC
CDR3aa: CASSYRTSGAYNEQFF

d_gene: NA
abundance: many
j_gene: TRBJ1-1
v_gene: TRBV3-1
CDR3nt: TGTGCCAGCAGCCGACGGAACATGAACACTGAAGCTTTCTTT
CDR3aa: CASSRRNMNTEAFF

d_gene: TRBD1
abundance: few
j_gene: TRBJ2-7
v_gene: TRBV19
CDR3nt: TGTGCCAGTAGTTTCTCCTCCGGGACAGGGTACGAGCAGTACTTC
CDR3aa: CASSFSSGTGYEQYF

d_gene: NA
abundance: few
j_gene: TRBJ1-5
v_gene: TRBV3-1
CDR3nt: TGTGCCAGCAGCTTGGGTTGGAACTTGAATCAGCCCCAGCATTTT
CDR3aa: CASSLGWNLNQPQHF

d_gene: NA
abundance: once
j_gene: TRBJ2-7
v_gene: TRBV5-5
CDR3nt: TGTGCCAGCTCAAGGAACCCAATGGACCTCACCTACGAGCAGTACTTC
CDR3aa: CASSRNPMDLTYEQYF

d_gene: NA
abundance: NA
j_gene: TRBJ2-2
v_gene: TRBV5-1
CDR3nt: TGCGCCAGCAGCTTGGAAGTCAGTTCGAACACCGGGGAGCTGTTTTTT
CDR3aa: CASSLEVSSNTGELFF

d_gene: NA
abundance: once
j_gene: TRBJ2-1
v_gene: TRBV19
CDR3nt: TGTGCCAGTAGTATGATACAGGGAGGTGGAGATGAGCAGTTCTTC
CDR3aa: CASSMIQGGGDEQFF

d_gene: NA
abundance: many
j_gene: TRBJ2-7
v_gene: TRBV9
CDR3nt: TGTGCCAGCAGCTCCAACGAGGGGGATATTAGAAGTGTAGGGCCTGGACCCTACTACGAGCAGTACTTC
CDR3aa: CASSSNEGDIRSVGPGPYYEQYF

d_gene: NA
abundance: NA
j_gene: TRBJ1-5
v_gene: TRBV19
CDR3nt: TGTGCCAGTAGTATCGTCAGGGAGTTGGGTTTGCCCCAGCATTTT
CDR3aa: CASSIVRELGLPQHF

d_gene: NA
abundance: NA
j_gene: TRBJ2-1
v_gene: TRBV25-1
CDR3nt: TGTGCCAGCAGTGACCTAGCCTGGGACTCCTACAATGAGCAGTTCTTC
CDR3aa: CASSDLAWDSYNEQFF

d_gene: TRBD1
abundance: many
j_gene: TRBJ2-7
v_gene: TRBV27
CDR3nt: TGTGCCAGCAGCTACAGGGGGACGAGTTACGAGCAGTACTTC
CDR3aa: CASSYRGTSYEQYF

d_gene: TRBD2
abundance: once
j_gene: TRBJ2-7
v_gene: TRBV27
CDR3nt: TGTGCCAGCAGCTGGGGTCTAGCGGGCTACGAGCAGTACTTC
CDR3aa: CASSWGLAGYEQYF

d_gene: TRBD1
abundance: few
j_gene: TRBJ1-4
v_gene: TRBV27
CDR3nt: TGTGCCAGCCAGGGGGGGGGTAATGAAAAACTGTTTTTT
CDR3aa: CASQGGGNEKLFF

d_gene: NA
abundance: NA
j_gene: TRBJ2-7
v_gene: TRBV27
CDR3nt: TGTGCCAGCAGTTTGCATCGGGACGGCGAGCAGTACTTC
CDR3aa: CASSLHRDGEQYF

d_gene: TRBD2
abundance: few
j_gene: TRBJ2-3
v_gene: TRBV13
CDR3nt: TGTGCCAGCAGCTTACGTGATAGCGGGGGACTTAGCACAGATACGCAGTATTTT
CDR3aa: CASSLRDSGGLSTDTQYF

d_gene: NA
abundance: few
j_gene: TRBJ2-7
v_gene: TRBV6-5
CDR3nt: TGTGCCAGCAGTTTTCGCCGGGACATGCCAAAGTCCATTTGGGAGCAGTACTTC
CDR3aa: CASSFRRDMPKSIWEQYF

d_gene: NA
abundance: NA
j_gene: TRBJ2-7
v_gene: TRBV20-1
CDR3nt: TGCAGTACTACCGACAGTTCTTCCCCTACCTACGAGCAGTACTTC
CDR3aa: CSTTDSSSPTYEQYF

d_gene: NA
abundance: NA
j_gene: TRBJ2-5
v_gene: TRBV13
CDR3nt: TGTGCCAGCACCCTCGGGGCCGGGGAGACCCAGTACTTC
CDR3aa: CASTLGAGETQYF

d_gene: TRBD1
abundance: NA
j_gene: TRBJ2-6
v_gene: TRBV5-6
CDR3nt: TGTGCCAGCAGCTTTGGGACAGGGTATGGTGGGGCCAACGTCCTGACTTTC
CDR3aa: CASSFGTGYGGANVLTF

d_gene: TRBD1
abundance: few
j_gene: TRBJ2-2
v_gene: TRBV7-9
CDR3nt: TGTGCCAGCAGCGCCCGGGACAGCAACTTAAACACCGGGGAGCTGTTTTTT
CDR3aa: CASSARDSNLNTGELFF

d_gene: TRBD1
abundance: NA
j_gene: TRBJ1-1
v_gene: TRBV28
CDR3nt: TGTGCCAGCAGTTTGATTGCAGGGGGCATCATAATGAACACTGAAGCTTTCTTT
CDR3aa: CASSLIAGGIIMNTEAFF

d_gene: NA
abundance: many
j_gene: TRBJ2-3
v_gene: TRBV7-6
CDR3nt: TGTGCCAGCAGCTTAAATGGGGGCCCGCTGACAGATACGCAGTATTTT
CDR3aa: CASSLNGGPLTDTQYF

d_gene: TRBD1
abundance: many
j_gene: TRBJ1-1
v_gene: TRBV15
CDR3nt: TGTGCCACCAGCAGACTGGGACAGGGTTTCGCTGAAGCTTTCTTT
CDR3aa: CATSRLGQGFAEAFF

d_gene: TRBD1
abundance: many
j_gene: TRBJ1-1
v_gene: TRBV2
CDR3nt: TGTGCCAGCAGTCCGGGACAGGGGATGAACACTGAAGCTTTCTTT
CDR3aa: CASSPGQGMNTEAFF

d_gene: NA
abundance: few
j_gene: TRBJ2-7
v_gene: TRBV20-1
CDR3nt: TGCAGTGCTAGAACATTCAACACATCAGGGCCCAACGAGCAGTACTTC
CDR3aa: CSARTFNTSGPNEQYF

d_gene: NA
abundance: few
j_gene: TRBJ1-1
v_gene: TRBV19
CDR3nt: TGTGCCAGTTTACGGGAGGGGGAGATGAACACTGAAGCTTTCTTT
CDR3aa: CASLREGEMNTEAFF

d_gene: TRBD2
abundance: few
j_gene: TRBJ2-3
v_gene: TRBV5-4
CDR3nt: TGTGCCAGCAGCACTGAAGCGGGGGTAGATACGCAGTATTTT
CDR3aa: CASSTEAGVDTQYF

d_gene: NA
abundance: NA
j_gene: TRBJ2-5
v_gene: TRBV27
CDR3nt: TGTGCCAGCAGCCCCATGTGGGTAACCGTCCAAGAGACCCAGTACTTC
CDR3aa: CASSPMWVTVQETQYF

d_gene: TRBD2
abundance: NA
j_gene: TRBJ2-3
v_gene: TRBV6-2/TRBV6-3
CDR3nt: TGTGCCAGCAGTCCCGGGGGGGTCAGCACAGATACGCAGTATTTT
CDR3aa: CASSPGGVSTDTQYF

d_gene: NA
abundance: NA
j_gene: TRBJ2-3
v_gene: TRBV6-2/TRBV6-3
CDR3nt: TGTGCCAGCAGTTACTCGACCCCCACAGATACGCAGTATTTT
CDR3aa: CASSYSTPTDTQYF

d_gene: NA
abundance: NA
j_gene: TRBJ2-2
v_gene: TRBV30
CDR3nt: TGTGCCTGGAATGGCGGGACAGAACTGAACACCGGGGAGCAGTTTTTT
CDR3aa: CAWNGGTELNTGEQFF

d_gene: NA
abundance: few
j_gene: TRBJ2-7
v_gene: TRBV2
CDR3nt: TGTGCCAGCACCGAGGGCAAAAGGTCCTACGAGCAGTACTTC
CDR3aa: CASTEGKRSYEQYF

d_gene: TRBD1
abundance: many
j_gene: TRBJ2-1
v_gene: TRBV20-1
CDR3nt: TGCAGTGCAACAGACGACAGGGGCAGCAATGAGCAGTTCTTC
CDR3aa: CSATDDRGSNEQFF

d_gene: TRBD2
abundance: many
j_gene: TRBJ2-7
v_gene: TRBV9
CDR3nt: TGTGCCAGCAGCGTAGGGGTTAGCGGGTACGAGCAGTACTTC
CDR3aa: CASSVGVSGYEQYF

d_gene: NA
abundance: many
j_gene: TRBJ1-1
v_gene: TRBV6-5
CDR3nt: TGTGCCAGCCATGAAGCTTTCTTT
CDR3aa: CASHEAFF

d_gene: NA
abundance: many
j_gene: TRBJ2-7
v_gene: TRBV27
CDR3nt: TGTGCCAGCAGTACGGAGGTCCAGGGGCTCGAGCAGTACTTC
CDR3aa: CASSTEVQGLEQYF